The clone carrying this TCR beta chain was seen a handful of times. This sample was included in a study of T cells after yellow fever vaccination. The CDR3 has 12 amino acids. Trimming cost V 3 bases and J 8 bases, with 10 bases left between them. They built TCR cDNA with 5'RACE template switching, a step that put in a universal primer site and UMIs. In TCRdb, the 5' RACE reads were re-called with MiXCR into one record per CDR3 protein. The data show 300,000 to 400,000 distinct CDR3 sequences, more than 5.5% seen once. The source of this sequence is a man between 25 and 39 years old who received the YFV17D yellow fever vaccine. The chain recombines TRBV12-3 or TRBV12-4 with TRBJ1-2; D is uncertain. Sequences were derived from PBMCs, sampled 5 days after the yellow fever booster vaccination. The CDR3 loop reads CASSFRSGGYTF. The CDR3 DNA follows: TGTGCCAGCAGTTTCCGGAGTGGCGGCTACACCTTC.